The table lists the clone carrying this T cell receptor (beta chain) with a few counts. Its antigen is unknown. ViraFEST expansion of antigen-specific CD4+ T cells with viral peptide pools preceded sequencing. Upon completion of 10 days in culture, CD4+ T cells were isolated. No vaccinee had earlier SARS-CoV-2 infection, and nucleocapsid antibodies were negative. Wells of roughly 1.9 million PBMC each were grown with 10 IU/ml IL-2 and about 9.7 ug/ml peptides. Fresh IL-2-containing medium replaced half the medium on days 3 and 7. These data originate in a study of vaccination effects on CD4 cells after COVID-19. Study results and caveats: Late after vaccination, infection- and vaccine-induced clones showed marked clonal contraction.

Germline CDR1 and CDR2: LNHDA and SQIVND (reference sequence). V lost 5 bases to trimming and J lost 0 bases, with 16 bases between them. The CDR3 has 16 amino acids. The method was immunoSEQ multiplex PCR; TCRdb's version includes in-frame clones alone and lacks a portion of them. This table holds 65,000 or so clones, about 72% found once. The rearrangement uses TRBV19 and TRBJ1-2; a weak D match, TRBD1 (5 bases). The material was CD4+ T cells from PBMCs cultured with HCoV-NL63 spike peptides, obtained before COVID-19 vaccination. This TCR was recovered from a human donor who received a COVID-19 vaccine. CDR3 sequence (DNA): TGTGCCAGTAGTGTGACAGCCACGGTTCCTAACTATGGCTACACCTTC. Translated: CASSVTATVPNYGYTF.